What follows are 25 T cell receptor beta chains derived from one specimen sequenced in a study of technical replicates of blood from four donors. Measured with immunoSEQ multiplex PCR; TCRdb has only the in-frame clones, and not every one. The table has some 70,000 clones, around nine tenths seen once. Sequencing input: T cells isolated from PBMCs. The receptors shown here come from a human donor in good health.

The V and J genes are TRBV18 and TRBJ1-4; D perhaps matches TRBD1 (5 bases). The CDR3 extends over 15 amino acids. The V end lost 5 bases, the J end lost 0 bases, and 10 bases lay between the germline ends. Germline values: CDR1 KGHSH, CDR2 LQKENI. CDR3 protein: CASSTEQATNEKLFF. The DNA for the CDR3 is TGTGCCAGCTCAACCGAACAGGCAACTAATGAAAAACTGTTTTTT.

V and J are TRBV5-5 and TRBJ2-7, with D perhaps TRBD1 (5 bases). The CDR3 consists of 12 residues. CDR1 and CDR2 (germline): SGHKS, YYEKEE (reference sequence). The V end lost 0 bases, the J end lost 4 bases, and 5 bases lay between the germline ends. In DNA form, the CDR3 reads TGTGCCAGCAGCTTGGACAGGTACGAGCAGTACTTC. This codes for CASSLDRYEQYF.

The rearrangement joins TRBV29-1 to TRBJ2-7; 12 bases fit TRBD2. Trimming took 7 bases from V and 2 from J; bases not matched to a gene: 9. Germline values: CDR1 SQVTM, CDR2 ANQGSEA. The CDR3 runs to 15 residues. The DNA for the CDR3 is TGCAGCGGCGCTTTGACTAGCGGGAGCCCCTACGAGCAGTACTTC. Its protein is CSGALTSGSPYEQYF.

The CDR3 spells CASSLRRGSSDTQYF. The CDR3 DNA reads TGTGCCAGCAGCTTGAGGCGCGGGAGTTCAGATACGCAGTATTTT. The chain has TRBV5-8 and TRBJ2-3, with TRBD2 matching 7 bases. This CDR3 contains 15 residues. Per germline, CDR1 SGHTS and CDR2 YDEGEE. Germline trimming cut 1 base from V and 4 bases from J; bases unmatched to any gene: 6. The variable domain in full, completed from reference TRBV5-8 and TRBJ2-3, reads EAGVTQSPTHLIKTRGQQATLRCSPISGHTSVYWYQQALGLGLQFLLWYDEGEERNRGNFPPRFSGRQFPNYSSELNVNALELEDSALYLCASSLRRGSSDTQYFGPGTRLTVL.

This rearrangement joins TRBV28 to TRBJ1-5, with 11 nucleotides matching TRBD1. Trimming cost V 2 bases and J 5 bases; bases outside gene matches: 11. The CDR3 has 18 amino acids. Germline CDR1 and CDR2: MDHEN and SYDVKM. The CDR3 bases are TGTGCCAGCAGTTTACCACTCGGGACAGGGGGAACTTATCAGCCCCAGCATTTT. This encodes CASSLPLGTGGTYQPQHF.

The V gene is TRBV7-2, the J gene TRBJ1-2; a weak D match, TRBD1 (5 bases). The CDR3 has 14 amino acids. CDR1 is SGHTA, CDR2 FQGNSA, per germline. Trimming took 6 bases from V and 3 from J, leaving 14 bases between them. CDR3 in DNA: TGTGCCAGCAGTTCGTCGGGGGTTCACTATGGCTACACCTTC. Translating gives CASSSSGVHYGYTF.

This chain joins TRBV19 and TRBJ1-4; 9 bases line up with TRBD1. The J segment lost 10 bases and the V segment lost 7 bases, leaving 10 bases of the junction unmatched. Germline V gives CDR1 LNHDA, CDR2 SQIVND (reference sequence). The CDR3 is 14 amino acids. The CDR3 loop is CASNPGQGIGKLFF. CDR3 nucleotides: TGTGCCAGTAATCCGGGACAGGGTATCGGAAAACTGTTTTTT. Combining the CDR3 with reference TRBV19 and TRBJ1-4 gives the whole variable domain DGGITQSPKYLFRKEGQNVTLSCEQNLNHDAMYWYRQDPGQGLRLIYYSQIVNDFQKGDIAEGYSVSREKKESFPLTVTSAQKNPTAFYLCASNPGQGIGKLFFGSGTQLSVL.

The chain uses TRBV9 and TRBJ2-7; D possibly corresponds to TRBD1 (6 bases). Trimming took off 4 bases at V and 2 bases at J, with 16 bases between the two ends. This CDR3 contains 15 residues. CDR1 SGDLS and CDR2 YYNGEE come from the germline V gene. The CDR3 region is CASSTSGTNPYEQYF. The CDR3 nucleotides read TGTGCCAGCAGCACATCCGGGACAAACCCCTACGAGCAGTACTTC.

This chain joins TRBV6-5 and TRBJ2-1, with D hard to call. V gave up 2 bases and J gave up 5 bases, with 7 bases separating them. This CDR3 has 13 amino acids. Per the germline V gene, CDR1 is MNHEY and CDR2 is SVGAGI. CDR3 DNA sequence: TGTGCCAGCAGTTACATAGCAAACAATGAGCAGTTCTTC. Its protein is CASSYIANNEQFF.

This rearrangement joins TRBV25-1 to TRBJ2-3, with 7 bases fitting TRBD2. Unmatched junction bases numbered 6, after V lost 4 bases and J lost 2 bases. This CDR3 is 15 amino acids long. The germline V gene encodes CDR1 MGHDK and CDR2 SYGVNS. CDR3 DNA sequence: TGTGCCAGCAGTGGGGAGGGACTTCCCACAGATACGCAGTATTTT. Translated: CASSGEGLPTDTQYF.

The chain combines TRBV28 with TRBJ1-1, with a tentative D call TRBD1 (5 bases). This CDR3 is built from 15 residues. The germline gives CDR1 MDHEN, CDR2 SYDVKM. The V and J ends lost 8 bases and 3 bases respectively, with 19 bases between them. CDR3 region: CASLERAGRYTEAFF. In DNA, the CDR3 is TGTGCCAGCCTAGAACGTGCAGGGAGGTACACTGAAGCTTTCTTT.

The chain recombines TRBV27 with TRBJ2-7, with D maybe TRBD1 (6 bases). Deletions cut 2 bases from V and 3 bases from J, with 11 bases between. CDR3 size: 14 residues. Germline assignment: CDR1 MNHEY and CDR2 SMNVEV (reference sequence). CDR3 DNA sequence: TGTGCCAGCAGTTTACAACAGGGAGACTACGAGCAGTACTTC. Its protein is CASSLQQGDYEQYF.

V usage is TRBV28 and J usage is TRBJ2-5, with a tentative D call TRBD1 (5 bases). Germline CDR1 reads MDHEN; CDR2 reads SYDVKM. V was trimmed by 3 bases and J by 5 bases, leaving 13 bases between them. The CDR3 runs to 14 residues. The CDR3 region has the DNA TGTGCCAGCAGTTTTCCCAGGGTAGGGGAGACCCAGTACTTC. Translation: CASSFPRVGETQYF.

The rearrangement uses TRBV10-3 and TRBJ2-2; TRBD2 aligns across 7 bases. The CDR3 covers 15 residues. Germline V gene sequence: CDR1 ENHRY, CDR2 SYGVKD. The junction had 6 bases not matched to a gene; V was cut back by 4 bases and J by 4 bases. This CDR3 is CAISGSGTTTGELFF. The CDR3 DNA reads as TGTGCCATCAGTGGATCCGGGACTACCACCGGGGAGCTGTTTTTT.

The chain couples TRBV19 to TRBJ2-2, with D possibly matching TRBD2 (6 bases). Deletions cut 3 bases from V and 5 bases from J, with 7 bases between. From germline, CDR1 is LNHDA and CDR2 SQIVND (reference sequence). CDR3 length: 13 amino acids. The CDR3 nucleotides are TGTGCCAGTAGTATGGGGAGGACCGGGGAGCTGTTTTTT. It translates to CASSMGRTGELFF.

The CDR3 reads CATSRGLAALYNEQFF. The CDR3 nucleotides are TGTGCCACCAGCAGAGGACTAGCGGCCCTATACAATGAGCAGTTCTTC. The rearrangement joins TRBV15 to TRBJ2-1; 9 bases match TRBD2. CDR1 and CDR2 from the germline V gene are LNHNV and YYDKDF (reference sequence). The length of the CDR3 is 16 residues. Trimming at V came to 1 base and at J to 4 bases, leaving 5 bases not matched to a gene.

V usage is TRBV29-1 and J usage is TRBJ2-7; D perhaps matches TRBD1 (6 bases). This CDR3 has 13 residues. Deletions cut 4 bases from V and 3 bases from J, with 13 bases between. Germline CDR1 is SQVTM and CDR2 is ANQGSEA. As DNA, the CDR3 is TGCAGCGTTGTAAGTCGACAGGACTACGAGCAGTACTTC. Amino acid sequence: CSVVSRQDYEQYF.

This clone was detected only once. The chain joins TRBV2 to TRBJ2-7; possibly TRBD1 for D (5 bases). Germline V gene data show CDR1 as SNHLY and CDR2 as FYNNEI. The CDR3 spans 14 residues. Trimming shortened V by 1 base and J by 1 base, and 8 bases separated the two germline ends. The CDR3 DNA reads TGTGCCAGCAGTGAAGGACAGCCTTCCTACGAGCAGTACTTC. Amino acid sequence: CASSEGQPSYEQYF.

The table lists this clone with a few counts. This rearrangement joins TRBV6-1 to TRBJ2-2; 8 bases match TRBD2. The junction had 7 bases not matched to a gene; V was cut back by 1 base and J by 6 bases. The CDR3 sequence is 16 residues long. From germline, CDR1 is MNHNS and CDR2 SASEGT. In DNA form, the CDR3 reads TGTGCCAGCAGTGAAGAGGACGGGAGGGCCTCCGGGGAGCTGTTTTTT. This encodes CASSEEDGRASGELFF.

The chain combines TRBV30 with TRBJ1-5; D unclear. The germline gives CDR1 GTSNPN, CDR2 SVGIG (reference sequence). The CDR3 sequence is 12 residues long. V lost 5 bases to trimming and J lost 10 bases, with 15 bases between them. CDR3 residues: CAWGVTSNPQHF. CDR3 coding DNA: TGTGCCTGGGGAGTCACCTCGAATCCCCAGCATTTT. Complete variable domain (other parts from reference TRBV30 and TRBJ1-5): SQTIHQWPATLVQPVGSPLSLECTVEGTSNPNLYWYRQAAGRGLQLLFYSVGIGQISSEVPQNLSASRPQDRQFILSSKKLLLSDSGFYLCAWGVTSNPQHFGDGTRLSIL.

CDR3 nucleotides: TGTGCCAGCAGTTTAACTAGCCTCTCCTACAATGAGCAGTTCTTC. Its protein is CASSLTSLSYNEQFF. The rearrangement joins TRBV2 to TRBJ2-1; D may be TRBD2 (6 bases). Between the trimmed V and J ends, which lost 5 bases and 0 bases, there was a span of 11 bases. This CDR3 has 15 amino acids. Germline lookup yields CDR1 SNHLY and CDR2 FYNNEI.

The chain is built from TRBV9 and TRBJ2-7; 10 bases map to TRBD1. Trimming cost V 3 bases and J 5 bases; bases outside gene matches: 5. The CDR3 is 14 amino acids. Germline CDR1 is SGDLS and CDR2 is YYNGEE. The CDR3 DNA reads as TGTGCCAGCAGCGATGACAGGGGGCTCCACGAGCAGTACTTC. The encoded protein is CASSDDRGLHEQYF. The entire variable domain, with the rest obtained from reference TRBV9 and TRBJ2-7, is as follows: DSGVTQTPKHLITATGQRVTLRCSPRSGDLSVYWYQQSLDQGLQFLIQYYNGEERAKGNILERFSAQQFPDLHSELNLSSLELGDSALYFCASSDDRGLHEQYFGPGTRLTVT.

This clone is a singleton in its sample. The chain uses TRBV5-1 and TRBJ1-3; D perhaps matches TRBD1 (5 bases). The CDR3 sequence is 16 residues long. Germline V CDR1 and CDR2: SGHRS, YFSETQ. V was shortened by 4 bases and J by 0 bases, with 14 bases between the two germline ends. For the CDR3, the DNA is TGCGCCAGCAGCAGGGGCGACCCGAGCTCTGGAAACACCATATATTTT. As protein: CASSRGDPSSGNTIYF.

This rearrangement joins TRBV19 to TRBJ2-3; the D gene is possibly TRBD1 (6 bases). Germline CDR1 LNHDA, CDR2 SQIVND (reference sequence). The V and J ends lost 6 bases and 6 bases respectively, with 16 bases between them. CDR3 size: 14 residues. CDR3 sequence: CASSPLGARDTQYF. The CDR3 nucleotides are TGTGCCAGTAGCCCTTTGGGGGCACGGGATACGCAGTATTTT. Together with reference TRBV19 and TRBJ2-3, the CDR3 gives the full variable domain: DGGITQSPKYLFRKEGQNVTLSCEQNLNHDAMYWYRQDPGQGLRLIYYSQIVNDFQKGDIAEGYSVSREKKESFPLTVTSAQKNPTAFYLCASSPLGARDTQYFGPGTRLTVL.

This rearrangement joins TRBV11-2 to TRBJ1-1; 10 nucleotides align to TRBD1. The CDR3 consists of 13 residues. Germline V gene lookup returns CDR1 SGHAT and CDR2 FQNNGV. J gave up 7 bases and V 4 bases, and 3 bases lay outside the gene matches. The CDR3 loop is CASSSDRGIEAFF. The CDR3 DNA reads TGTGCCAGCAGCTCGGACAGGGGGATTGAAGCTTTCTTT.